Following are 20 T cell receptor beta chains from one sample sequenced in a study of OX40 agonist ivuxolimab in advanced cancers. This table comes from immunoSEQ multiplex PCR, and its TCRdb copy is limited to in-frame clones, with some not included. The sample yields about 100,000 clones, 70% to 90% seen once. The sequences come from CD4+ or CD8+ T cells sorted from blood, collected in a trial of the OX40 agonist ivuxolimab. The receptors come from an adult with an advanced solid tumor such as melanoma, head and neck, liver or kidney cancer.

This clone was detected once. The V gene is TRBV2, the J gene TRBJ1-5; D ambiguous. This CDR3 is 15 amino acids long. Trimming removed 5 bases from V and 4 bases from J, with 15 bases in between. Looked up from germline, CDR1 is SNHLY and CDR2 is FYNNEI. In DNA, the CDR3 is TGTGCCAGCAGTATGTTGGGTTCTGGTAATCAGCCCCAGCATTTT. This translates into CASSMLGSGNQPQHF.

The V and J genes are TRBV11-2 and TRBJ2-3; 9 bases line up with TRBD2. This CDR3 region has 12 residues. Germline CDR1 is SGHAT and CDR2 is FQNNGV. The trim removed 5 bases at V and 9 bases at J, leaving 3 bases unmatched. The CDR3 here is CASSPGLATQYF. For the CDR3, the DNA is TGTGCCAGCAGCCCCGGACTAGCGACGCAGTATTTT.

V gene TRBV5-4 combines with J gene TRBJ2-7; D possibly corresponds to TRBD2 (7 bases). CDR1 and CDR2 from the germline V gene are SGHNT and YYREEE (reference sequence). The CDR3 has 15 residues. Between the trimmed V and J ends, which lost 1 base and 0 bases, there was a span of 11 bases. The CDR3 sequence is CASSLQGRDSYEQYF. In DNA, the CDR3 is TGTGCCAGCAGCTTGCAGGGGAGGGACTCCTACGAGCAGTACTTC.

The chain employs TRBV7-2 and TRBJ2-2; D is ambiguous. Trimming removed 4 bases from V and 3 bases from J, with 3 bases in between. The CDR3 has 12 amino acids. The germline V gene has CDR1 SGHTA and CDR2 FQGNSA. CDR3 sequence reads: CASSSYTGELFF. In nucleotides, the CDR3 is TGTGCCAGCAGCTCATACACCGGGGAGCTGTTTTTT.

The chain combines TRBV5-1 with TRBJ1-2; weak D call: TRBD1 (5 bases). Trimming shortened V by 4 bases and J by 7 bases, and 11 bases separated the two germline ends. This CDR3 is built from 12 residues. The germline CDR1 and CDR2 sequences are SGHRS and YFSETQ. DNA for the CDR3: TGCGCCAGCAGCCCCAGGGTTGGTGGCTACACCTTC. This sequence encodes CASSPRVGGYTF.

As DNA, the CDR3 is TGTGCCAGTAGTATAGAAGGGTGGAACACTGAAGCTTTCTTT. Encoded protein: CASSIEGWNTEAFF. V is TRBV19 and J is TRBJ1-1; D is ambiguous. This CDR3 contains 14 residues. V was trimmed by 0 bases and J by 1 base, leaving 6 bases between them. Looked up from germline, CDR1 is LNHDA and CDR2 is SQIVND (reference sequence).

This chain connects TRBV27 to TRBJ1-2, with D perhaps TRBD1 (5 bases). Germline V gene sequence: CDR1 MNHEY, CDR2 SMNVEV (reference sequence). The CDR3 runs to 14 residues. V was clipped by 5 bases and J by 5 bases, with 15 bases between them. CDR3 sequence: CASSQRNGGYGYTF. For the CDR3, the DNA is TGTGCCAGCAGTCAACGTAACGGGGGGTATGGCTACACCTTC.

The J gene is TRBJ2-7, the V gene TRBV7-9; 10 bases match TRBD1. This CDR3 comprises 16 residues. Trimming took 4 bases from V and 3 from J; bases not matched to a gene: 9. CDR1 and CDR2 from the germline V gene are SEHNR and FQNEAQ (reference sequence). The CDR3, as DNA: TGTGCCAGCAGCTCCCTTACCGGGACAGGGGACTACGAGCAGTACTTC. Residues: CASSSLTGTGDYEQYF.

CDR3 amino acids: CASSPLREAFF. CDR3 coding DNA: TGTGCCAGCAGCCCCCTTAGGGAAGCTTTCTTT. The chain is built from TRBV7-9 and TRBJ1-1; unclear D gene. Germline V CDR1 and CDR2: SEHNR, FQNEAQ (reference sequence). Trimming removed 5 bases from V and 8 bases from J, with 9 bases in between. This CDR3 has 11 amino acids.

The V gene is TRBV2, the J gene TRBJ2-1; D not certain. V shed 2 bases and J shed 0 bases, with 11 bases lying between them. The CDR3 sequence is 16 residues long. Per germline, CDR1 SNHLY and CDR2 FYNNEI. Here the CDR3 reads CASSERAKSSYNEQFF. The CDR3 DNA is TGTGCCAGCAGTGAAAGGGCCAAGAGCTCCTACAATGAGCAGTTCTTC.

This rearrangement joins TRBV30 to TRBJ1-2; 10 bases match TRBD1. The CDR3 loop spans 13 amino acids. Per germline, CDR1 GTSNPN and CDR2 SVGIG (reference sequence). V lost 1 base and J lost 11; bases outside the gene matches: 7. The CDR3 coding sequence is TGTGCCTGGAGTGGGGACAGGGGTTCAGCGTACACCTTC. Translation: CAWSGDRGSAYTF. Full variable domain (remainder filled in from reference TRBV30 and TRBJ1-2): SQTIHQWPATLVQPVGSPLSLECTVEGTSNPNLYWYRQAAGRGLQLLFYSVGIGQISSEVPQNLSASRPQDRQFILSSKKLLLSDSGFYLCAWSGDRGSAYTFGSGTRLTVV.

This CDR3 is CASSRALGTGGDQPQHF. The CDR3 DNA reads TGTGCCAGCTCACGCGCGTTAGGGACAGGTGGAGATCAGCCCCAGCATTTT. The chain joins TRBV18 to TRBJ1-5, with TRBD1 identical over 8 bases. Germline trimming cut 4 bases from V and 5 bases from J; bases unmatched to any gene: 13. The CDR3 totals 17 residues. The germline CDR1 and CDR2 sequences are KGHSH and LQKENI. The full variable domain, completed using reference TRBV18 and TRBJ1-5, is NAGVMQNPRHLVRRRGQEARLRCSPMKGHSHVYWYRQLPEEGLKFMVYLQKENIIDESGMPKERFSAEFPKEGPSILRIQQVVRGDSAAYFCASSRALGTGGDQPQHFGDGTRLSIL.

The chain has TRBV7-9 and TRBJ1-3; unclear D gene. Trimming shortened V by 0 bases and J by 0 bases, and 6 bases separated the two germline ends. This CDR3 has 15 amino acids. From germline, CDR1 is SEHNR and CDR2 FQNEAQ (reference sequence). CDR3 in amino acids: CASSLAGSSGNTIYF. The CDR3 DNA reads TGTGCCAGCAGCTTAGCGGGGAGCTCTGGAAACACCATATATTTT. Combining the CDR3 with reference TRBV7-9 and TRBJ1-3 gives the whole variable domain DTGVSQNPRHKITKRGQNVTFRCDPISEHNRLYWYRQTLGQGPEFLTYFQNEAQLEKSRLLSDRFSAERPKGSFSTLEIQRTEQGDSAMYLCASSLAGSSGNTIYFGEGSWLTVV.

This chain joins TRBV7-9 and TRBJ2-3, with 12 bases matching TRBD2. The germline CDR1 and CDR2 sequences are SEHNR and FQNEAQ (reference sequence). V shed 5 bases and J 2 bases; nucleotides not matched to a gene: 14. The CDR3 spans 19 residues. The CDR3 is CASSPTTLRTSGVTDTQYF. CDR3 sequence (DNA): TGTGCCAGCAGCCCAACGACCCTTCGGACTAGCGGGGTCACAGATACGCAGTATTTT.

V usage is TRBV18 and J usage is TRBJ1-4; 7 nucleotides agree with TRBD1. There are 15 residues in the CDR3. V dropped 3 bases and J dropped 8; count of bases not matched to a gene: 9. Germline-derived CDR1 and CDR2 are KGHSH and LQKENI. The CDR3 DNA reads TGTGCCAGCTCACCTAGACAGGGCGTCGGGGAAAAACTGTTTTTT. Protein product: CASSPRQGVGEKLFF.

This clone was observed once. CDR3 residues: CASRRTGGNEQYF. In DNA form, the CDR3 reads TGTGCCAGCAGAAGGACAGGGGGTAACGAGCAGTACTTC. The chain has TRBV6-5 and TRBJ2-7; 10 bases align to TRBD1. The trim removed 6 bases at V and 5 bases at J, leaving 4 bases unmatched. The length of the CDR3 is 13 residues. The germline V gene has CDR1 MNHEY and CDR2 SVGAGI.

This chain links TRBV5-4 with TRBJ2-1, with D unclear. This CDR3 is 12 amino acids long. From germline, CDR1 is SGHNT and CDR2 YYREEE (reference sequence). Trimming removed 5 bases at V and 5 bases at J, with 8 bases between. Written as DNA, the CDR3 is TGTGCCAGCAGTCGTTTTGACAATGAGCAGTTCTTC. It translates to CASSRFDNEQFF.

This clone occurred once. The chain employs TRBV19 and TRBJ2-3, with D tentatively TRBD2 (5 bases). V lost 5 bases to trimming and J lost 5 bases, with 14 bases between them. Germline V gene data show CDR1 as LNHDA and CDR2 as SQIVND (reference sequence). The CDR3 sequence is 14 residues long. CDR3 nucleotide sequence: TGTGCCAGTAGTTTCGGGCAGGACTTAGATACGCAGTATTTT. This gives the protein CASSFGQDLDTQYF. Full variable domain (missing parts from reference TRBV19 and TRBJ2-3): DGGITQSPKYLFRKEGQNVTLSCEQNLNHDAMYWYRQDPGQGLRLIYYSQIVNDFQKGDIAEGYSVSREKKESFPLTVTSAQKNPTAFYLCASSFGQDLDTQYFGPGTRLTVL.

J is TRBJ2-7 and V is TRBV11-2; 11 bases are shared with TRBD2. The CDR3 has 15 residues. Trimming took 5 bases from V and 4 from J; bases not matched to a gene: 7. CDR1 and CDR2 (germline): SGHAT, FQNNGV. The CDR3: CASSLTSGGRYEQYF. Written as DNA, the CDR3 is TGTGCCAGCAGCCTAACTAGCGGGGGAAGGTACGAGCAGTACTTC.

The rearrangement links TRBV5-1 to TRBJ2-1, with TRBD2 matching over 12 bases. CDR1 and CDR2 from the germline V gene are SGHRS and YFSETQ. This CDR3 is 21 amino acids long. V lost 0 bases and J lost 4; bases outside the gene matches: 17. In DNA form, the CDR3 reads TGCGCCAGCAGCTTGGCCCCCCCGCGGCTAGCGGGAGGGCCTGGGTACAATGAGCAGTTCTTC. The encoded protein is CASSLAPPRLAGGPGYNEQFF. The whole variable domain, remainder taken from reference TRBV5-1 and TRBJ2-1, is KAGVTQTPRYLIKTRGQQVTLSCSPISGHRSVSWYQQTPGQGLQFLFEYFSETQRNKGNFPGRFSGRQFSNSRSEMNVSTLELGDSALYLCASSLAPPRLAGGPGYNEQFFGPGTRLTVL.